Described below is a single T cell receptor (beta chain) sequence and its context. What it binds is not known. Clones were sequenced by immunoSEQ multiplex PCR, and TCRdb holds only the in-frame ones, with some missing. The sample consists of fewer than 90,000 clones, around nine tenths of them appearing once. Doses given second, at about 4 or about 12 weeks, were pooled. The source of the sample is a study of T cell responses to AZD1222 COVID-19 vaccine. Trimming took off 4 bases at V and 5 bases at J, with 14 bases between the two ends. The CDR3 contains 14 residues. Looked up from germline, CDR1 is LNHNV and CDR2 is YYDKDF (reference sequence). Findings and limits, study-wide: Clonal diversity may have been underestimated, and the donors were mostly white British, with more females than males. Elevations in Spike-specific TCR breadth and depth followed administration of two AZD1222 doses. Distributed over spike, vaccine-associated CD4 TCRs predominated at 160-218 and 743-854.

The chain recombines TRBV15 with TRBJ1-1; D is unresolved. Sequenced here: peripheral blood, sampled 28 days after the second AZD1222 dose. This sequence originates from an adult who received the AZD1222 COVID-19 vaccine. CDR3 region: CATSTGEQWTEAFF. For the CDR3, the DNA is TGTGCCACCAGCACCGGAGAACAGTGGACTGAAGCTTTCTTT.